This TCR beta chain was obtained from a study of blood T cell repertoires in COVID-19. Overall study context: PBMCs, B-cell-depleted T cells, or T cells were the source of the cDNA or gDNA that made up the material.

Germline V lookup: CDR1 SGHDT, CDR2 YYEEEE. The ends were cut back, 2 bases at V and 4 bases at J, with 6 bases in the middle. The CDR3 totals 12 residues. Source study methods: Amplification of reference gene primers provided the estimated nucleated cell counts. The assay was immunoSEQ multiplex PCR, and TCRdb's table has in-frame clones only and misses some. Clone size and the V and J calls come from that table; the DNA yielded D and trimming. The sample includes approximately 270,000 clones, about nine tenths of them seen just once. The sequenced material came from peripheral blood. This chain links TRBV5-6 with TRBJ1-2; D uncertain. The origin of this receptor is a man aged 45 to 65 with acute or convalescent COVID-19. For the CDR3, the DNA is TGTGCCAGCAGCTTTAACAGCTATGGCTACACCTTC. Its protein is CASSFNSYGYTF.